These T cell receptor beta chains were read from a single sample in a study of T cell changes during pregnancy in multiple sclerosis. Measured with immunoSEQ multiplex PCR; TCRdb has only the in-frame clones, and not every one. This sample has approximately 130,000 clones; around 95% occur once, and the top ten carry over 0.35%. The sequences come from peripheral blood, collected after pregnancy. These receptors were obtained from a female donor with multiple sclerosis, enrolled in a pregnancy study. The CDR3 runs from the conserved cysteine through the conserved F or W. D genes are given only for firm matches. Some rows mark clone size as missing; the rest say once, few, many or name a class of expanded clone.

clone_size	d_call	v_call	j_call	cdr3_aa	cdr3_nt
NA	NA	TRBV5-1	TRBJ2-1	CASSLAGNEQFF	TGCGCCAGCAGCTTGGCAGGGAATGAGCAGTTCTTC
NA	NA	TRBV30	TRBJ2-1	CAWSGRVSYNEQFF	TGTGCCTGGAGTGGGAGGGTCTCCTACAATGAGCAGTTCTTC
NA	TRBD1	TRBV5-6	TRBJ1-5	CASSLQGGGQPQHF	TGTGCCAGCAGTCTACAGGGGGGGGGTCAGCCCCAGCATTTT
NA	TRBD1	TRBV5-4	TRBJ1-1	CASSLSGTGNGFF	TGTGCCAGCAGCTTGTCGGGGACAGGCAATGGTTTCTTT
NA	NA	TRBV13	TRBJ2-1	CASSSLNEQFF	TGTGCCAGCAGCTCCCTTAATGAGCAGTTCTTC
NA	TRBD1	TRBV11-3	TRBJ2-1	CASSLEGQGHNEQFF	TGTGCCAGCAGCTTAGAGGGACAGGGGCACAATGAGCAGTTCTTC
NA	TRBD2	TRBV15	TRBJ2-1	CATSRPFRSGVTYNEQFF	TGTGCCACCAGCAGACCCTTTAGAAGCGGGGTTACCTACAATGAGCAGTTCTTC
NA	TRBD1	TRBV19	TRBJ1-3	CASTRTGGGNTIYF	TGTGCCAGTACCCGGACAGGGGGCGGAAACACCATATATTTT
NA	TRBD1	TRBV29-1	TRBJ1-3	CSAGDRGIGNTIYF	TGCAGCGCTGGGGACAGAGGGATTGGAAACACCATATATTTT
once	TRBD1	TRBV7-9	TRBJ2-7	CASSQGQYYEQYF	TGTGCCAGCAGCCAGGGACAGTACTACGAGCAGTACTTC
NA	TRBD2	TRBV4-3	TRBJ2-3	CASSSGRGDTQYF	TGCGCCAGCAGCAGCGGGAGGGGAGATACGCAGTATTTT
NA	TRBD2	TRBV27	TRBJ2-7	CASARGDSYEQYF	TGTGCCAGCGCCCGGGGGGACTCCTACGAGCAGTACTTC
NA	NA	TRBV27	TRBJ1-1	CASSFRAPNTEAFF	TGTGCCAGCAGTTTCAGGGCACCGAACACTGAAGCTTTCTTT
NA	TRBD1	TRBV28	TRBJ1-2	CASSSDRDYGYTF	TGTGCCAGCAGTTCGGACAGGGACTATGGCTACACCTTC
NA	NA	TRBV7-9	TRBJ2-7	CASSLDSVGRGRYEQYF	TGTGCCAGCAGCTTAGATTCAGTGGGCAGGGGACGGTACGAGCAGTACTTC
NA	NA	TRBV5-1	TRBJ2-1	CASSLGGRTLSYNEQFF	TGCGCCAGCAGCTTGGGTGGGAGAACCCTTTCTTACAATGAGCAGTTCTTC
NA	TRBD2	TRBV14	TRBJ2-1	CASSRELAGGANEQFF	TGTGCCAGCAGCAGAGAGCTAGCGGGAGGAGCGAATGAGCAGTTCTTC
NA	NA	TRBV27	TRBJ2-1	CASSLMLEGGRQFF	TGTGCCAGCAGTTTAATGTTGGAGGGTGGAAGGCAGTTCTTC
NA	NA	TRBV11-2	TRBJ2-7	CASSLDQEQYF	TGTGCCAGCAGCTTAGATCAGGAGCAGTACTTC
NA	NA	TRBV5-1	TRBJ2-5	CASSLDLGMQETQYF	TGCGCCAGCAGCTTGGATCTAGGTATGCAAGAGACCCAGTACTTC
NA	NA	TRBV7-9	TRBJ1-5	CASSLDGHSNQPQHF	TGTGCCAGCAGCTTAGACGGTCATAGCAATCAGCCCCAGCATTTT
NA	NA	TRBV28	TRBJ2-3	CASARTVSRWDTQYF	TGTGCCAGCGCTCGGACAGTTTCTAGGTGGGATACGCAGTATTTT
NA	TRBD2	TRBV9	TRBJ2-1	CASSSGITYNEQFF	TGTGCCAGCAGCAGCGGGATAACCTACAATGAGCAGTTCTTC
once	NA	TRBV4-2	TRBJ2-3	CASSQRGDTQYF	TGTGCCAGCAGCCAGCGGGGAGATACGCAGTATTTT
NA	NA	TRBV7-2	TRBJ2-1	CASSLPPSLSSSYNEQFF	TGTGCCAGCAGCTTACCCCCTAGCCTCAGTAGCTCCTACAATGAGCAGTTCTTC
NA	NA	TRBV5-1	TRBJ2-3	CASSLKQSTDTQYF	TGCGCCAGCAGCTTGAAGCAAAGCACAGATACGCAGTATTTT
NA	NA	TRBV10-3	TRBJ1-2	CAISAGSGTNYGYTF	TGTGCCATCAGTGCGGGTAGCGGGACTAACTATGGCTACACCTTC
NA	TRBD2	TRBV28	TRBJ2-1	CASRSWTSGRGGEQFF	TGTGCCAGCAGATCCTGGACTAGCGGGAGGGGAGGTGAGCAGTTCTTC
NA	NA	TRBV6-1	TRBJ2-7	CASSERGPSYEQYF	TGTGCCAGCAGTGAAAGAGGCCCATCCTACGAGCAGTACTTC
NA	NA	TRBV28	TRBJ2-7	CASSLPGDRDEQYF	TGTGCCAGCAGTCTACCGGGGGACCGAGACGAGCAGTACTTC
NA	TRBD1	TRBV27	TRBJ1-3	CASSLTGAGNTIYF	TGTGCCAGCAGTCTGACAGGGGCTGGAAACACCATATATTTT
NA	NA	TRBV29-1	TRBJ1-1	CSVDQGNTEAFF	TGCAGCGTTGATCAGGGGAACACTGAAGCTTTCTTT
NA	TRBD1	TRBV11-2	TRBJ2-7	CASSLGDRGLWEQYF	TGTGCCAGCAGCTTAGGGGACAGGGGGCTTTGGGAGCAGTACTTC
NA	TRBD2	TRBV15	TRBJ2-3	CATSSMLADTDTQYF	TGTGCCACCAGCAGCATGCTAGCGGACACAGATACGCAGTATTTT
once	NA	TRBV4-1	TRBJ2-1	CASSRGQYNEQFF	TGCGCCAGCAGCCGCGGACAGTACAATGAGCAGTTCTTC
once	NA	TRBV5-6	TRBJ2-1	CASSLKLRGSYNEQFF	TGTGCCAGCAGCTTGAAGCTAAGGGGCTCCTACAATGAGCAGTTCTTC
NA	TRBD2	TRBV5-1	TRBJ2-3	CASSLTSGRAPDTQYF	TGCGCCAGCAGTTTGACTAGCGGGAGGGCCCCAGATACGCAGTATTTT
NA	NA	TRBV7-3	TRBJ2-3	CASSLGLTSTDTQYF	TGTGCCAGCAGCTTAGGGCTCACTAGCACAGATACGCAGTATTTT
NA	NA	TRBV27	TRBJ2-5	CASSRPQETQYF	TGTGCCAGCAGCCGTCCCCAAGAGACCCAGTACTTC
NA	TRBD2	TRBV7-9	TRBJ2-5	CASSLRLRLAGSQETQYF	TGTGCCAGCAGCTTACGATTAAGACTAGCGGGGAGTCAAGAGACCCAGTACTTC
NA	NA	TRBV18	TRBJ2-1	CASSPQQTNEQFF	TGTGCCAGCTCACCTCAACAGACCAATGAGCAGTTCTTC
NA	TRBD2	TRBV6-5	TRBJ2-2	CASSWWTSGTGELFF	TGTGCCAGCAGTTGGTGGACTAGCGGGACCGGGGAGCTGTTTTTT
NA	TRBD1	TRBV5-1	TRBJ2-1	CASSFPLGQGPHNEQFF	TGCGCCAGCAGCTTCCCGTTGGGACAGGGACCCCACAATGAGCAGTTCTTC
few	NA	TRBV23-1	TRBJ1-5	CASSFGQPQHF	TGCGCCAGCAGTTTCGGTCAGCCCCAGCATTTT
NA	TRBD2	TRBV7-2	TRBJ2-7	CASSSRGGQSYEQYF	TGTGCCAGCAGCTCCCGGGGGGGGCAGTCCTACGAGCAGTACTTC
NA	TRBD1	TRBV27	TRBJ2-7	CASSLTGTASYEQYF	TGTGCCAGCAGTTTAACCGGGACAGCTTCGTACGAGCAGTACTTC
NA	NA	TRBV5-1	TRBJ2-7	CASSDVLADYEQYF	TGCGCCAGCAGCGATGTACTAGCTGACTACGAGCAGTACTTC
once	NA	TRBV28	TRBJ1-3	CASSLFHGIYSGNTIYF	TGTGCCAGCAGTTTATTTCACGGGATTTACTCTGGAAACACCATATATTTT
NA	TRBD2	TRBV5-6	TRBJ2-1	CASRRTSGDPYNEQFF	TGTGCCAGCAGACGGACTAGCGGGGACCCCTACAATGAGCAGTTCTTC
NA	NA	TRBV4-3	TRBJ1-4	CASSQGRGNHEKLFF	TGCGCCAGCAGCCAAGGAAGAGGGAATCATGAAAAACTGTTTTTT
NA	TRBD2	TRBV10-1	TRBJ2-1	CASSESDAGANNEQFF	TGCGCCAGCAGTGAGTCCGACGCGGGAGCGAACAATGAGCAGTTCTTC
NA	TRBD2	TRBV7-2	TRBJ2-5	CASSLGLASGGETQYF	TGTGCCAGCAGCTTAGGGTTGGCTAGCGGGGGAGAGACCCAGTACTTC
NA	TRBD2	TRBV7-6	TRBJ2-7	CASSYGLAGYEQYF	TGTGCCAGCAGCTACGGACTAGCAGGTTACGAGCAGTACTTC
NA	TRBD1	TRBV28	TRBJ1-2	CAIHRGGYGYTF	TGTGCCATCCACAGGGGTGGCTATGGCTACACCTTC
NA	TRBD2	TRBV5-1	TRBJ2-3	CASSLYAGEDTQYF	TGCGCCAGCAGCTTGTACGCGGGAGAAGATACGCAGTATTTT
NA	NA	TRBV4-3	TRBJ2-4	CASSQERGTRDAKNIQYF	TGCGCCAGCAGCCAAGAAAGGGGGACACGAGATGCCAAAAACATTCAGTACTTC
NA	NA	TRBV4-1	TRBJ1-4	CASSLRQALNEKLFF	TGCGCCAGCAGCCTTAGACAGGCCCTTAATGAAAAACTGTTTTTT
NA	NA	TRBV5-6	TRBJ2-7	CASSQAPTGSAYEQYF	TGTGCCAGCAGCCAGGCCCCGACCGGGAGCGCCTACGAGCAGTACTTC
NA	NA	TRBV11-2	TRBJ2-7	CASSREDQPKIYEQYF	TGTGCCAGCAGCCGGGAAGACCAGCCCAAGATCTACGAGCAGTACTTC
NA	NA	TRBV5-1	TRBJ2-1	CASRTTYSYNEQFF	TGCGCCAGCAGAACTACCTACTCCTACAATGAGCAGTTCTTC